The rows below give T cell receptor beta chains drawn from one sample of a study of cytomegalovirus exposure and HLA in healthy donors. Data came from immunoSEQ multiplex PCR; TCRdb stores just in-frame clones and leaves some out. The sample holds a few hundred thousand clones; about 80% are singletons and the top ten take over 0.3%. Sequencing was carried out using PBMCs. Receptors originate from a girl aged 2-15 years in good health and CMV-seronegative. CDR3s include the opening cysteine and the closing phenylalanine or tryptophan. The order of the fields is clone size, V gene, J gene, D gene, CDR3 protein, CDR3 DNA. A D gene is named only where the DNA matches it firmly. Clone size appears in some rows only: once, few, many, or a class for an expanded clone.

size: NA
V: TRBV11-3
J: TRBJ2-2
D: TRBD1
CDR3: CASSLNSGTGITGELFF
DNA: TGTGCCAGCAGCTTAAACTCCGGGACAGGGATCACCGGGGAGCTGTTTTTT

size: few
V: TRBV19
J: TRBJ2-6
D: TRBD1
CDR3: CASSAPGQGLVGANVLTF
DNA: TGTGCCAGTAGTGCACCGGGACAGGGGCTCGTTGGGGCCAACGTCCTGACTTTC

size: NA
V: TRBV6-5
J: TRBJ2-3
D: NA
CDR3: CASSYSHTDTQYF
DNA: TGTGCCAGCAGTTACTCCCACACAGATACGCAGTATTTT

size: NA
V: TRBV6-5
J: TRBJ1-2
D: NA
CDR3: CASTNEGGGYTF
DNA: TGTGCCAGCACTAACGAAGGAGGCGGCTACACCTTC

size: NA
V: TRBV11-1
J: TRBJ2-5
D: TRBD1
CDR3: CASSGQGRIQETQYF
DNA: TGTGCCAGCTCCGGACAGGGGCGAATCCAAGAGACCCAGTACTTC

size: few
V: TRBV6-5
J: TRBJ1-2
D: NA
CDR3: CASSRSGVGYGYTF
DNA: TGTGCCAGCAGCCGCTCCGGGGTCGGCTATGGCTACACCTTC

size: few
V: TRBV6-6
J: TRBJ2-5
D: TRBD1
CDR3: CASSYYRGPQETQYF
DNA: TGTGCCAGCAGTTATTACAGGGGGCCTCAAGAGACCCAGTACTTC

size: NA
V: TRBV10-3
J: TRBJ2-1
D: TRBD2
CDR3: CAISGTRFMGDEQFF
DNA: TGTGCCATCAGCGGGACTAGGTTTATGGGGGATGAGCAGTTCTTC

size: NA
V: TRBV14
J: TRBJ2-5
D: TRBD2
CDR3: CASSPTPGLGLQETQYF
DNA: TGTGCCAGCAGCCCCACACCGGGACTAGGTCTACAAGAGACCCAGTACTTC

size: NA
V: TRBV7-2
J: TRBJ2-7
D: NA
CDR3: CASSLQGQAYEQYF
DNA: TGTGCCAGCAGCTTACAGGGGCAGGCCTACGAGCAGTACTTC

size: few
V: TRBV9
J: TRBJ2-3
D: TRBD2
CDR3: CASSPTREGPDTQYF
DNA: TGTGCCAGCAGCCCGACCCGGGAGGGCCCAGATACGCAGTATTTT

size: few
V: TRBV7-2
J: TRBJ1-6
D: TRBD1
CDR3: CASTRTGNDSPLHF
DNA: TGTGCCAGCACCCGGACAGGGAATGATTCACCCCTCCACTTT

size: NA
V: TRBV6-5
J: TRBJ2-5
D: NA
CDR3: CASSYSLVTLQETQYF
DNA: TGTGCCAGCAGTTACTCATTAGTGACTCTACAAGAGACCCAGTACTTC

size: NA
V: TRBV15
J: TRBJ2-3
D: TRBD2
CDR3: CATFGDRQLAGGPNTQYF
DNA: TGTGCCACCTTTGGGGACAGGCAACTAGCGGGAGGCCCCAATACGCAGTATTTT

size: NA
V: TRBV5-8
J: TRBJ1-2
D: TRBD1
CDR3: CASSDGGTGVYYGYTF
DNA: TGTGCCAGCAGCGATGGGGGGACAGGGGTTTACTATGGCTACACCTTC

size: NA
V: TRBV5-4
J: TRBJ2-1
D: TRBD1
CDR3: CASSFRTGNEQFF
DNA: TGTGCCAGCAGCTTCCGGACAGGGAATGAGCAGTTCTTC

size: NA
V: TRBV7-9
J: TRBJ2-7
D: TRBD2
CDR3: CASGRGGHEQYF
DNA: TGTGCCAGCGGTCGGGGGGGCCACGAGCAGTACTTC

size: NA
V: TRBV19
J: TRBJ1-1
D: TRBD1
CDR3: CASRVGDRNTEAFF
DNA: TGTGCCAGTAGGGTGGGGGACAGGAACACTGAAGCTTTCTTT

size: NA
V: TRBV7-7
J: TRBJ2-3
D: NA
CDR3: CASSLGPTDTQYF
DNA: TGTGCCAGCAGCTTAGGGCCCACAGATACGCAGTATTTT

size: few
V: TRBV6-5
J: TRBJ2-2
D: NA
CDR3: CASSYEGTGELFF
DNA: TGTGCCAGCAGTTACGAGGGAACCGGGGAGCTGTTTTTT

size: NA
V: TRBV10-3
J: TRBJ1-2
D: TRBD1
CDR3: CAINGQGTRDGYTF
DNA: TGTGCCATCAACGGACAGGGAACAAGGGATGGCTACACCTTC

size: NA
V: TRBV6-5
J: TRBJ2-1
D: TRBD1
CDR3: CATSRGLPTYNEQFF
DNA: TGTGCCACCAGCAGGGGGCTCCCAACTTACAATGAGCAGTTCTTC

size: NA
V: TRBV28
J: TRBJ1-1
D: TRBD1
CDR3: CASSRPWTGTEAFF
DNA: TGTGCCAGCAGTCGTCCTTGGACAGGCACTGAAGCTTTCTTT

size: NA
V: TRBV6-6
J: TRBJ2-2
D: TRBD1
CDR3: CATTTGSGELFF
DNA: TGTGCCACCACGACAGGGTCCGGGGAGCTGTTTTTT